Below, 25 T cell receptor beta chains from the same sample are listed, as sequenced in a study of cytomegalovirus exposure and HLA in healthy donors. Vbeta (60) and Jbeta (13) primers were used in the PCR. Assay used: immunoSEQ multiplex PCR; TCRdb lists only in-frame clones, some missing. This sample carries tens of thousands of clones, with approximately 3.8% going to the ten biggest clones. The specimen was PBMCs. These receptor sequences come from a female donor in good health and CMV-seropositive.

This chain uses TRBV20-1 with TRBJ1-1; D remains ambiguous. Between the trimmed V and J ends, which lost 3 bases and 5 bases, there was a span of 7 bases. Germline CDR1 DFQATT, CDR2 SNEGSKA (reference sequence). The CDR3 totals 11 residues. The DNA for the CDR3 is TGCAGTGCTAGTCCGACAACTGAAGCTTTCTTT. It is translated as CSASPTTEAFF.

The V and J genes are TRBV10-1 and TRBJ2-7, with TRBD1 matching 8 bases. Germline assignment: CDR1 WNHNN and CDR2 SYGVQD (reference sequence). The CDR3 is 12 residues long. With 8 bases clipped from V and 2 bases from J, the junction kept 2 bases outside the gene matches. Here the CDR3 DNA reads TGCGCCAGCGGGACAGGAGCCTACGAGCAGTACTTC. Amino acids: CASGTGAYEQYF.

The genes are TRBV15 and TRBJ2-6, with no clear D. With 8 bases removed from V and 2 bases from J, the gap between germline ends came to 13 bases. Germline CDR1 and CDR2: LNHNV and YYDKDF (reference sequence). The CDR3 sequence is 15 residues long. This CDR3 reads CATGQSTAGANVLTF. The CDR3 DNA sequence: TGTGCCACCGGGCAGTCTACCGCTGGGGCCAACGTCCTGACTTTC. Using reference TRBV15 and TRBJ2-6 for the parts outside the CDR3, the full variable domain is DAMVIQNPRYQVTQFGKPVTLSCSQTLNHNVMYWYQQKSSQAPKLLFHYYDKDFNNEADTPDNFQSRRPNTSFCFLDIRSPGLGDTAMYLCATGQSTAGANVLTFGAGSRLTVL.

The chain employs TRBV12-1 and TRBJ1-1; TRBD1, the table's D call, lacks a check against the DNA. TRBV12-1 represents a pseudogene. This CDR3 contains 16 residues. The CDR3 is CASSFVLDRVSPEAFF. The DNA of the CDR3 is TGTGCCAGCAGCTTTGTCCTCGACAGGGTTAGCCCTGAAGCTTTCTTT.

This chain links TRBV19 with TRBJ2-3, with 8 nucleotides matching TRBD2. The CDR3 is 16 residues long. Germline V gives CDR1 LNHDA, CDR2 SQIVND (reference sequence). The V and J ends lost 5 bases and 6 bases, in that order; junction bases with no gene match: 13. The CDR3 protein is CASSLGFAGGRDTQYF. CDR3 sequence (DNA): TGTGCCAGTAGTCTGGGCTTCGCGGGGGGCAGGGATACGCAGTATTTT.

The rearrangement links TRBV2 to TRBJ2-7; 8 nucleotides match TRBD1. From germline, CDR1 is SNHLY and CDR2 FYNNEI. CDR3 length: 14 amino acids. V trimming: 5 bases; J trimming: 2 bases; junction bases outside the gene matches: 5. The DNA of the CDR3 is TGTGCCAGCAGTTGGACAGGGCCTCCCTACGAGCAGTACTTC. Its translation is CASSWTGPPYEQYF.

The CDR3 region has the DNA TGTGCCAGCAGAACCGGACAGGGTGTCTACGAGCAGTACTTC. Amino acid sequence: CASRTGQGVYEQYF. V is TRBV6-5 and J is TRBJ2-7; TRBD1 aligns across 8 bases. Germline assignment: CDR1 MNHEY and CDR2 SVGAGI. The CDR3 covers 14 residues. V lost 6 bases and J lost 3; bases outside the gene matches: 7.

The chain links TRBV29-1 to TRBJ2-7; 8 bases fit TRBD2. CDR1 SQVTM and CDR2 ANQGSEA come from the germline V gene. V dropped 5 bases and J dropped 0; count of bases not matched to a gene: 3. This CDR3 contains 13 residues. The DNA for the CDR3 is TGCAGCGTTATTAGCGGGACCTCCTACGAGCAGTACTTC. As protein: CSVISGTSYEQYF.

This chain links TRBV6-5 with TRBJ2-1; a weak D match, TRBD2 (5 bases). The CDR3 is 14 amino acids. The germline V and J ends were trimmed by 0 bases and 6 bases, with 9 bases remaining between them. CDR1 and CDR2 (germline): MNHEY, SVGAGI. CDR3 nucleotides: TGTGCCAGCAGTTACTCGACCGGGATCAATGAGCAGTTCTTC. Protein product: CASSYSTGINEQFF.

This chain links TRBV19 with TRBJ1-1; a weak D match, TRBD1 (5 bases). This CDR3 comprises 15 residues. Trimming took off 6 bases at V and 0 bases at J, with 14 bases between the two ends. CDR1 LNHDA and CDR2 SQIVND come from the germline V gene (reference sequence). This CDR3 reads CASRPRGGMNTEAFF. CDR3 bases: TGTGCCAGTAGACCTAGGGGCGGCATGAACACTGAAGCTTTCTTT.

The CDR3 here is CASSLSYGEAFF. The CDR3 DNA sequence: TGTGCCAGCAGCTTATCTTACGGTGAAGCTTTCTTT. The chain joins TRBV7-9 to TRBJ1-1; D is ambiguous. CDR1 and CDR2 (germline): SEHNR, FQNEAQ (reference sequence). Trimming left V 2 bases short and J 7 bases short, with 8 bases between. This CDR3 comprises 12 residues.

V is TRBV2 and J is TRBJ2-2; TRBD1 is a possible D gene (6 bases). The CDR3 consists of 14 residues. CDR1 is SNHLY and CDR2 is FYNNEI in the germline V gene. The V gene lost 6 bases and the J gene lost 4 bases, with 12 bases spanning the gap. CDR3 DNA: TGTGCCAGCAGCGCACAGGGTGCCACCGGGGAGCTGTTTTTT. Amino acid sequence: CASSAQGATGELFF. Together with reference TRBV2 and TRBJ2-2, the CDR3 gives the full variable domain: EPEVTQTPSHQVTQMGQEVILRCVPISNHLYFYWYRQILGQKVEFLVSFYNNEISEKSEIFDDQFSVERPDGSNFTLKIRSTKLEDSAMYFCASSAQGATGELFFGEGSRLTVL.

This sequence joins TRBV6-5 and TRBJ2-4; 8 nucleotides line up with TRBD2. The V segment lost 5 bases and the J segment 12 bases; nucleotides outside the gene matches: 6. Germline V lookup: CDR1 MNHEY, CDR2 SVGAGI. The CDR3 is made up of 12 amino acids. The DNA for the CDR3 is TGTGCCAGCAGTCCAGCAGCGGGAGCTCAGTACTTC. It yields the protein CASSPAAGAQYF.

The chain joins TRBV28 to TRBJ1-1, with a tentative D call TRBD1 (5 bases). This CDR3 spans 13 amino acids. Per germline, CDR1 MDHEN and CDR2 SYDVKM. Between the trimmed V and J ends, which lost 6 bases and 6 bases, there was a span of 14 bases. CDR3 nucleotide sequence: TGTGCCAGCAGGGCACAGGTGGGCCCTGAAGCTTTCTTT. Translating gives CASRAQVGPEAFF.

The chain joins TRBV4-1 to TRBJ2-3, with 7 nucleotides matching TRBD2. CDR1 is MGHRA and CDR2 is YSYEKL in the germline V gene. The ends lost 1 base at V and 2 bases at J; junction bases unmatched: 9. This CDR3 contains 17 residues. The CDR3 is CASSQARRGVTTDTQYF. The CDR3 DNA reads TGCGCCAGCAGCCAAGCCCGACGGGGGGTAACCACAGATACGCAGTATTTT.

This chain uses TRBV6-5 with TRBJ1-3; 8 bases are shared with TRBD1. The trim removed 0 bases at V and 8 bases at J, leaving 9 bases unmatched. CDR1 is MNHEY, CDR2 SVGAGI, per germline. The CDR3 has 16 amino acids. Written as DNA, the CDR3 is TGTGCCAGCAGTTACTCGGCATTCCAGGGGGCGGACACCATATATTTT. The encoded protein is CASSYSAFQGADTIYF.

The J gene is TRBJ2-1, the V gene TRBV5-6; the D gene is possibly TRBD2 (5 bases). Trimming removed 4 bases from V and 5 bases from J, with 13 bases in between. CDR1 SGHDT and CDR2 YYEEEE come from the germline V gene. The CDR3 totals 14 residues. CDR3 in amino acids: CASSLGLANNEQFF. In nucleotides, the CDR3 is TGTGCCAGCAGCCTCGGTTTAGCGAACAATGAGCAGTTCTTC.

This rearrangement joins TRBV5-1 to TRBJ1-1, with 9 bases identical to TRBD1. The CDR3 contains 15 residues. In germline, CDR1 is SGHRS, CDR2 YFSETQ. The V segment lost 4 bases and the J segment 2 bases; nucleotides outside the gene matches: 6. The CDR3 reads CASSGQGQGNTEAFF. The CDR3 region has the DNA TGCGCCAGCAGCGGGCAGGGACAGGGCAACACTGAAGCTTTCTTT.

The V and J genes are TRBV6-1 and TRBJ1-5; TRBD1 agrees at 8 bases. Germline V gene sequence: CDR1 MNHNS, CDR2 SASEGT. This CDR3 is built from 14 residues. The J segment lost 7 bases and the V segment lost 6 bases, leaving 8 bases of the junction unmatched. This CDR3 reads CASSGDRGRQPQHF. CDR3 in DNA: TGTGCCAGCAGCGGAGACAGGGGTCGCCAGCCCCAGCATTTT.

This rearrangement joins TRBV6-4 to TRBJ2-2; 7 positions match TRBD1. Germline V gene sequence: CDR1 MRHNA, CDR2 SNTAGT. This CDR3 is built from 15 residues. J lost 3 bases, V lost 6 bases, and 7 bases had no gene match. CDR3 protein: CASSERGQDTGELFF. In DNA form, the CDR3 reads TGTGCCAGCAGCGAAAGGGGGCAGGACACCGGGGAGCTGTTTTTT.

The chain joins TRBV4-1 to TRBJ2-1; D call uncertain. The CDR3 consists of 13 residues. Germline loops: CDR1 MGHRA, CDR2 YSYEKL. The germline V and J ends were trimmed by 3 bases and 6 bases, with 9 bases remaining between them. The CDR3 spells CASSQFVRNEQFF. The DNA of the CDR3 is TGCGCCAGCAGCCAGTTTGTCCGCAATGAGCAGTTCTTC.

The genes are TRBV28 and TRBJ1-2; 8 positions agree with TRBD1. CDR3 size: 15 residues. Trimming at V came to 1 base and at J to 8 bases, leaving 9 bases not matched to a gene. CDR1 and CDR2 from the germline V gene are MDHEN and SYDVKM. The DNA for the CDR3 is TGTGCCAGCAGTTTATTCGGACCGACAGGGGACGGCTACACCTTC. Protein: CASSLFGPTGDGYTF.

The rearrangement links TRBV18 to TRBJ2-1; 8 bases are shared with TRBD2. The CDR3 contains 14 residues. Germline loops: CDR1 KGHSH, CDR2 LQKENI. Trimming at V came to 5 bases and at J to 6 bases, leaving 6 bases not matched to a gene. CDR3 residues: CASSTGGGGNEQFF. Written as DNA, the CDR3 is TGTGCCAGCTCAACGGGAGGGGGTGGCAATGAGCAGTTCTTC. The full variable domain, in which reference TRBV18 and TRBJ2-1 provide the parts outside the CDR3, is NAGVMQNPRHLVRRRGQEARLRCSPMKGHSHVYWYRQLPEEGLKFMVYLQKENIIDESGMPKERFSAEFPKEGPSILRIQQVVRGDSAAYFCASSTGGGGNEQFFGPGTRLTVL.

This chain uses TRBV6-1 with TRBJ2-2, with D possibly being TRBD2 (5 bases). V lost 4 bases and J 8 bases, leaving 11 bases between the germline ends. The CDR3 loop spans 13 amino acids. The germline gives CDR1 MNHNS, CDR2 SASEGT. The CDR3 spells CASSAETIGELFF. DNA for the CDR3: TGTGCCAGCAGTGCAGAGACTATAGGGGAGCTGTTTTTT.

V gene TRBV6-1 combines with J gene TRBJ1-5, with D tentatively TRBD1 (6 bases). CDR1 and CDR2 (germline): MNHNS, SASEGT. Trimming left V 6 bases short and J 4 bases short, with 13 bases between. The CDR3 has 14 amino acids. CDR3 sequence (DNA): TGTGCCAGCAGGTTGGGACAACTAAATCAGCCCCAGCATTTT. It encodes CASRLGQLNQPQHF.